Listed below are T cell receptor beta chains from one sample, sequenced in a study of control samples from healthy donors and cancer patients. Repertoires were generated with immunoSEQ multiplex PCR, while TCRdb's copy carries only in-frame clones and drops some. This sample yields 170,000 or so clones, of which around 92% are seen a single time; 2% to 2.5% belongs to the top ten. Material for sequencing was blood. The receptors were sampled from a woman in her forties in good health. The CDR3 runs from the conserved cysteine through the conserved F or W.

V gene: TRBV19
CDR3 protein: CASSIGTVKNEKLFF

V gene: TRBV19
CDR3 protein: CASKKGTGTDTQYF

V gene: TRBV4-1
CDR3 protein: CASSHGVEGEQFF

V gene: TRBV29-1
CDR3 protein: CSVEAGSYEQYF

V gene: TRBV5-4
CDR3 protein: CASSSDSPYGNEQFF

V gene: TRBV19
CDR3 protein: CASNWGGQPQHF

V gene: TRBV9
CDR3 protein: CASSGNYEQYF

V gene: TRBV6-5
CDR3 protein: CASSYRARSYEQYF

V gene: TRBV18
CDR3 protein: CASSMATGAYEQYF

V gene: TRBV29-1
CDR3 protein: CSVDMGYGYTF

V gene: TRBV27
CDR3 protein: CASSTQGGGDTQYF

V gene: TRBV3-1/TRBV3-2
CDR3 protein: CASSQGEDGSYNSPLHF

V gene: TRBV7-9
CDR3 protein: CASSLVADTQYF

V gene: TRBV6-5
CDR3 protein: CASSRGGLYPYEQYF

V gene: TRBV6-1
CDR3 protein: CASSEDMGSVETQYF

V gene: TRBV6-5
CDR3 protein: CASSPGQPYEQYF